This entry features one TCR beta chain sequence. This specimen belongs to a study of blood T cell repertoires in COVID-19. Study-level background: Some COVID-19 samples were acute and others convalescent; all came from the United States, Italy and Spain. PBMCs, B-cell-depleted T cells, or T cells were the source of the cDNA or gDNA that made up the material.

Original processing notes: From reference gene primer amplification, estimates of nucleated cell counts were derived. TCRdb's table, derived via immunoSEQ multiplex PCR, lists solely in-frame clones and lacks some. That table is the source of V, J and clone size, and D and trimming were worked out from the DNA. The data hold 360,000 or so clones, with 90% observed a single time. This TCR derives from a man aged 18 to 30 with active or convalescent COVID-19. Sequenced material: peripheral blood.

CDR3 sequence (DNA): TGTGCCAGCAGTTCAGACAGGGGGCAAGCTTTCTTT. Its protein is CASSSDRGQAFF. The V call is TRBV28, the J call TRBJ1-1; the match to TRBD1 covers 10 bases. The V segment lost 4 bases and the J segment 9 bases; nucleotides outside the gene matches: 2. This CDR3 is 12 amino acids long. Germline CDR1 is MDHEN and CDR2 is SYDVKM.